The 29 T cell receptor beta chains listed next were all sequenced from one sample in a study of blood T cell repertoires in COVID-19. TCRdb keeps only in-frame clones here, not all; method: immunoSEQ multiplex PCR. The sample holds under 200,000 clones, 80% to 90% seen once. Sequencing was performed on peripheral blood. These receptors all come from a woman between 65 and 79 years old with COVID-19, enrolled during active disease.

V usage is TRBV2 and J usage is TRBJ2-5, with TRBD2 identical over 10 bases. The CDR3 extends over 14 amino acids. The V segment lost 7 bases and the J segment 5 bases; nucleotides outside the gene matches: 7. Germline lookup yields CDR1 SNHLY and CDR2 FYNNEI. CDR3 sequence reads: CASNERGGQETQYF. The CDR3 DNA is TGTGCCAGCAACGAGCGGGGGGGCCAGGAGACCCAGTACTTC.

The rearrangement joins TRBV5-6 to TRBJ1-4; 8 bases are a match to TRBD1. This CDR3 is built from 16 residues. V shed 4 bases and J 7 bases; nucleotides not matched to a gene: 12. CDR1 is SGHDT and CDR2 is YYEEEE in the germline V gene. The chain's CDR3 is CASSIIDRGSVEKLFF. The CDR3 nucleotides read TGTGCCAGCAGCATAATCGACAGGGGTAGTGTTGAAAAACTGTTTTTT.

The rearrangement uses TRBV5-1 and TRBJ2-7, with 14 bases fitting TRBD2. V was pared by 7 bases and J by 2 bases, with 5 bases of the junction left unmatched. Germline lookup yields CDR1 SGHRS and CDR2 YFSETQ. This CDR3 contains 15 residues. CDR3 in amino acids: CASGTSGGLAYEQYF. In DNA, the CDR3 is TGCGCCAGCGGGACTAGCGGGGGACTAGCCTACGAGCAGTACTTC.

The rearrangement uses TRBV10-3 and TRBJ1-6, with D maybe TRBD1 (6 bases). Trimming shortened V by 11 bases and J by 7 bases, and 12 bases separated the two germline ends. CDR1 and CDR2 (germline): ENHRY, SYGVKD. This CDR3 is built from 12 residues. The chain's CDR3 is CAATGSNSPLHF. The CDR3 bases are TGTGCCGCCACAGGGTCCAATTCACCCCTCCACTTT.

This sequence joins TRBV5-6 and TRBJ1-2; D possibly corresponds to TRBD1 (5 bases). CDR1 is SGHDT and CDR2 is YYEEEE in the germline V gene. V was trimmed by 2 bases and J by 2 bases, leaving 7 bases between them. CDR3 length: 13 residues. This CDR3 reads CASSFAGNYGYTF. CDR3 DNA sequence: TGTGCCAGCAGCTTTGCAGGGAACTATGGCTACACCTTC.

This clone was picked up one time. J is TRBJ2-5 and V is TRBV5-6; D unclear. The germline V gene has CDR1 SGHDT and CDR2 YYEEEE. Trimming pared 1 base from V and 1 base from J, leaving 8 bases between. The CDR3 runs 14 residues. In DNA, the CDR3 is TGTGCCAGCAGCTTGTCCAACAGCCAAGAGACCCAGTACTTC. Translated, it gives CASSLSNSQETQYF.

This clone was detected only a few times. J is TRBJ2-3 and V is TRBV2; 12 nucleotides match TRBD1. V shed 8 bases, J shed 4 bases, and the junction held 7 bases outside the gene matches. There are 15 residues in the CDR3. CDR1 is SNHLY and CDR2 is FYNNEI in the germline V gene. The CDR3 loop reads CASGLGTGGPDTQYF. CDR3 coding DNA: TGTGCCAGCGGCCTGGGGACAGGGGGCCCAGATACGCAGTATTTT.

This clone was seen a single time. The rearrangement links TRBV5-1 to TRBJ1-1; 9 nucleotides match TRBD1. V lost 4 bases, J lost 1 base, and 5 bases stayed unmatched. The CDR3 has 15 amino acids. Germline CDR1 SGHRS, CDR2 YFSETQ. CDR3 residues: CASSNRGPSNTEAFF. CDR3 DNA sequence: TGCGCCAGCAGCAACAGGGGGCCCTCGAACACTGAAGCTTTCTTT.

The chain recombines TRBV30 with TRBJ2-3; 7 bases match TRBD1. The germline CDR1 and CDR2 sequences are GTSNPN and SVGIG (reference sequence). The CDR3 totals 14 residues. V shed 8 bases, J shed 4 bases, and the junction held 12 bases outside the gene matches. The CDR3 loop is CAQTQGLDADTQYF. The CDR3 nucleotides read TGTGCCCAAACACAGGGGCTGGATGCAGATACGCAGTATTTT. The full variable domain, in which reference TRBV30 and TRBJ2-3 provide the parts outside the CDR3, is SQTIHQWPATLVQPVGSPLSLECTVEGTSNPNLYWYRQAAGRGLQLLFYSVGIGQISSEVPQNLSASRPQDRQFILSSKKLLLSDSGFYLCAQTQGLDADTQYFGPGTRLTVL.

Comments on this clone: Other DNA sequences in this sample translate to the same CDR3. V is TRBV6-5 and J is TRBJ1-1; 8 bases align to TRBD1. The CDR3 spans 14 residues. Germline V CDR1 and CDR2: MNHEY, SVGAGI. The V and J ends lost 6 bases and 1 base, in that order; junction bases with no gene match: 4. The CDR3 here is CASSRQGTNTEAFF. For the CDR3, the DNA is TGTGCCAGCAGCCGACAGGGGACGAACACTGAAGCTTTCTTT.

The DNA of the CDR3 is TGTGCCAGCAGCGCATCCGGGACAGGTTACGAGCAGTACTTC. Protein product: CASSASGTGYEQYF. This chain joins TRBV2 and TRBJ2-7; 8 bases align to TRBD1. Germline CDR1 SNHLY, CDR2 FYNNEI. V dropped 6 bases and J dropped 4; count of bases not matched to a gene: 8. This CDR3 is built from 14 residues.

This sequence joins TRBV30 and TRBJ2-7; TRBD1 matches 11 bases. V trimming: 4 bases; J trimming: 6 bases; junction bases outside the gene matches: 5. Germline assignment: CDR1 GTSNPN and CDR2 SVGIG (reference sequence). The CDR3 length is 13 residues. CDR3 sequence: CAWTDRGQAEQYF. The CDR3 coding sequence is TGTGCCTGGACGGACAGGGGGCAGGCCGAGCAGTACTTC.

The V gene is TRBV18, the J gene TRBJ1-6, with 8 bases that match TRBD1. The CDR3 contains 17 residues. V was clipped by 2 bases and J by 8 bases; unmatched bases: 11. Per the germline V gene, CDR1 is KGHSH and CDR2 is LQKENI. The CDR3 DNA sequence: TGTGCCAGCTCACCAATTGGACAGGGCTCCTACGATTCACCCCTCCACTTT. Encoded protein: CASSPIGQGSYDSPLHF. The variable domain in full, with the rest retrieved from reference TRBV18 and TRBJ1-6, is NAGVMQNPRHLVRRRGQEARLRCSPMKGHSHVYWYRQLPEEGLKFMVYLQKENIIDESGMPKERFSAEFPKEGPSILRIQQVVRGDSAAYFCASSPIGQGSYDSPLHFGNGTRLTVT.

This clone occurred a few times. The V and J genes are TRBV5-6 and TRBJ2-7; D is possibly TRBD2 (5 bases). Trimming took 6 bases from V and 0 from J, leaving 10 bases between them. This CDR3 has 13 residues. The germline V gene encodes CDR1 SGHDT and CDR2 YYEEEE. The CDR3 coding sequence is TGTGCCAGCACCACTGGGAGCTCCTACGAGCAGTACTTC. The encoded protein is CASTTGSSYEQYF.

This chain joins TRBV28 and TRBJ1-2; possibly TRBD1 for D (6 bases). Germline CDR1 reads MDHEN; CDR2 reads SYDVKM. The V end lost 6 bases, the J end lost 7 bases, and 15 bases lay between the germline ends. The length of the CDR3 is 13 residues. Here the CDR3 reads CASRSTGFFGYTF. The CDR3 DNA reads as TGTGCCAGCAGGTCCACAGGGTTCTTTGGCTACACCTTC.

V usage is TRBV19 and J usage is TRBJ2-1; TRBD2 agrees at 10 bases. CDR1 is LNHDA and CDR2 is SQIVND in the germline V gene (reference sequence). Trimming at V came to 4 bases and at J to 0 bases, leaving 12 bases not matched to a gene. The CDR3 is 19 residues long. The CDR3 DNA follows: TGTGCCAGTAGTAGTCCTAGCGGGGGCCCCAGGAGCTCCTACAATGAGCAGTTCTTC. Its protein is CASSSPSGGPRSSYNEQFF.

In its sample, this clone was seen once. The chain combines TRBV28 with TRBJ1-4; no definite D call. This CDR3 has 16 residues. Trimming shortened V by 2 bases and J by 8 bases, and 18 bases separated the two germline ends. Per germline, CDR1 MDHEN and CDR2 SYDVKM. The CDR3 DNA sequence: TGTGCCAGCAGTTTAGCGGGGATTGGGCTGGAGGAAAAACTGTTTTTT. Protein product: CASSLAGIGLEEKLFF.

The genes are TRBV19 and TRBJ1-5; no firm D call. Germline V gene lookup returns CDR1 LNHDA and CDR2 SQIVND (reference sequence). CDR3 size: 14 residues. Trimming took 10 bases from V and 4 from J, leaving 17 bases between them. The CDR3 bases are TGTGCCACCAAAGTTTCACAGAGTAATCAGCCCCAGCATTTT. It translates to CATKVSQSNQPQHF.

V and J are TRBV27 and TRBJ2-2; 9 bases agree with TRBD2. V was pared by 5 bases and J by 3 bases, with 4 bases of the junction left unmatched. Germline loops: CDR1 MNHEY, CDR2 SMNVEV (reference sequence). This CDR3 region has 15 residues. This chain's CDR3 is CASSTAGGYTGELFF. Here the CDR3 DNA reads TGTGCCAGCAGTACAGCGGGGGGATACACCGGGGAGCTGTTTTTT.

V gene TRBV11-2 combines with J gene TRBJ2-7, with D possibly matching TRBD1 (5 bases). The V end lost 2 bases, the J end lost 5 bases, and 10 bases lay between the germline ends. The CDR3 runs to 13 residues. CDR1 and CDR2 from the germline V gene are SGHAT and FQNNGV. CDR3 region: CASSLNGANEQYF. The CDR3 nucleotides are TGTGCCAGCAGCTTAAATGGGGCTAACGAGCAGTACTTC.

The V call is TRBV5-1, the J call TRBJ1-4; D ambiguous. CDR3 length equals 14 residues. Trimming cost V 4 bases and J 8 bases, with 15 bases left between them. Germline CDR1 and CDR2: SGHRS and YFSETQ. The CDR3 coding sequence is TGCGCCAGCAGCCCTGGAGGGTGGAGCGAAAAACTGTTTTTT. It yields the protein CASSPGGWSEKLFF.

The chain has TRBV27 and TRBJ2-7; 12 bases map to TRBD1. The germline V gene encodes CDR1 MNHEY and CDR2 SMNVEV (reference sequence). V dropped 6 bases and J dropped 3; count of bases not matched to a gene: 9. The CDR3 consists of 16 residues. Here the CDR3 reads CASRFAGTGGFYEQYF. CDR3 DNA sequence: TGTGCCAGCAGATTCGCCGGGACAGGGGGCTTCTACGAGCAGTACTTC.

The CDR3 sequence is CASSYGTGPSYEQYF. The CDR3 DNA reads as TGCGCCAGCAGCTACGGGACAGGGCCCTCCTACGAGCAGTACTTC. J is TRBJ2-7 and V is TRBV5-1; TRBD1 aligns across 9 bases. The V and J ends lost 3 bases and 0 bases, in that order; junction bases with no gene match: 4. This CDR3 contains 15 residues. Per germline, CDR1 SGHRS and CDR2 YFSETQ.

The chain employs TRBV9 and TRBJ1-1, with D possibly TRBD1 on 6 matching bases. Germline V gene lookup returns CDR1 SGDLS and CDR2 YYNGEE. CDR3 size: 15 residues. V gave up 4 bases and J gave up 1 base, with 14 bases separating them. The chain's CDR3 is CASSPRVGGNTEAFF. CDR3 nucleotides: TGTGCCAGCAGCCCTCGGGTAGGGGGGAACACTGAAGCTTTCTTT.

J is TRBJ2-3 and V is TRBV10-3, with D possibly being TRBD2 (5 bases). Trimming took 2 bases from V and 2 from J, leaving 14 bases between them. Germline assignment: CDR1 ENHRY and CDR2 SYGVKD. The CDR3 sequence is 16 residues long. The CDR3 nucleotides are TGTGCCATCAGTGAGACCGGACTCCCATACACAGATACGCAGTATTTT. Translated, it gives CAISETGLPYTDTQYF.

DNA of the CDR3: TGTGCCAGCAGCGTCCCACAGGGGGCAGGGACTGAAGCTTTCTTT. Encoded protein: CASSVPQGAGTEAFF. The rearrangement links TRBV5-6 to TRBJ1-1; TRBD1 matches at 9 bases. Germline assignment: CDR1 SGHDT and CDR2 YYEEEE. The CDR3 length is 15 residues. V trimming: 4 bases; J trimming: 5 bases; junction bases outside the gene matches: 9.

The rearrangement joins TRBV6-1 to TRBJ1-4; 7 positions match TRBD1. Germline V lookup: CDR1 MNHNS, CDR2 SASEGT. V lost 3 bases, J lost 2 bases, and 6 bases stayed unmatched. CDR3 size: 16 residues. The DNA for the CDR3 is TGTGCCAGCAGTGAGGCAGGGGGGAGCACTAATGAAAAACTGTTTTTT. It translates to CASSEAGGSTNEKLFF.

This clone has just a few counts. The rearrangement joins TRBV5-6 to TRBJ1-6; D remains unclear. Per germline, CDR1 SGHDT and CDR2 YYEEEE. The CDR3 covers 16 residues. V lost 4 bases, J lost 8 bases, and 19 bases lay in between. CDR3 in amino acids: CASSRGTRVADSPLHF. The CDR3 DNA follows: TGTGCCAGCAGCCGCGGCACTAGGGTAGCCGATTCACCCCTCCACTTT.

DNA for the CDR3: TGTGCCAGCAGCATCCTGGACCAGGGCAACTACGAGCAGTACTTC. Protein sequence: CASSILDQGNYEQYF. V is TRBV5-5 and J is TRBJ2-7, with TRBD1 as a possible D gene (5 bases). V lost 4 bases and J lost 3, with 17 bases in between. The length of the CDR3 is 15 residues. Per the germline V gene, CDR1 is SGHKS and CDR2 is YYEKEE (reference sequence).